Reported below is one T cell receptor (beta chain). The CDR3 spans 13 residues. Per the germline V gene, CDR1 is MDHEN and CDR2 is SYDVKM. Trimming took off 6 bases at V and 2 bases at J, with 5 bases between the two ends. This entry is derived from a study of cytomegalovirus exposure and HLA in healthy donors. Vbeta (60) and Jbeta (13) primers were used in the PCR. Sequencing was performed with immunoSEQ multiplex PCR; in TCRdb, only in-frame clones are kept and a portion is missing. The sample lists approximately 150,000 clones; 88% were seen once. The clonotype comes from a woman between 35 and 50 years old in good health and CMV-seronegative. The specimen was PBMCs. The genes are TRBV28 and TRBJ2-6; D gene unclear. CDR3 amino acids: CASRAAGANVLTF. CDR3 DNA sequence: TGTGCCAGCAGGGCAGCTGGGGCCAACGTCCTGACTTTC.